This TCR beta chain derives from a study of identical twins. This clonotype turned up a few times. What it recognizes is unknown. Addition of a universal primer site occurred through template switching, and cDNA carried unique molecular identifiers. TCRdb re-called the 5' RACE reads through MiXCR, storing one row per CDR3 protein. The sample lists around 450,000 distinct CDR3 sequences; 12% to 15% were seen once. Regarding the study as a whole: The analysis was cross-sectional rather than longitudinal within donors.

CDR1 and CDR2 (germline): MGHRA, YSYEKL. V was shortened by 4 bases and J by 1 base, with 12 bases between the two germline ends. The CDR3 spans 15 residues. These data were also reused for a study on yellow fever vaccine responses in identical twins. This second study says: On the reported evidence, twins' vaccine T cell responses seemed partly convergent and partly personalized.

The receptor was derived from a woman aged 18-30 years in good health. The chain recombines TRBV4-1 with TRBJ2-3; possibly TRBD1 or TRBD2 for D (5 bases each). Sequencing input: CD4+ T cells sorted from blood. In DNA form, the CDR3 reads TGCGCCAGCAGCCCCCCGGGACGCCGCACAGATACGCAGTATTTT. It is translated as CASSPPGRRTDTQYF.